The next 25 T cell receptor beta chains were all read from a single sample in a study. Adaptor-ligated barcode primers were used to amplify TRBV12-4/TRBJ1-2 clonotypes. TCRdb analysed the multiplex PCR reads with MiXCR anew, one entry per CDR3 protein. The sample has over a thousand distinct CDR3 sequences, about 33% seen once; the top ten hold approximately 12%. The sample comprised memory CD4+ T cells sorted from blood. Subset: memory CD4+ T cells, CD4+CD45RO+CD25-. These receptors were taken from a female donor with breast cancer.

This clonotype was observed a few times. The chain links TRBV12-3 or TRBV12-4 to TRBJ1-2, with 7 bases that match TRBD1. V shed 6 bases, J shed 7 bases, and the junction held 11 bases outside the gene matches. The CDR3 sequence is 14 residues long. The CDR3: CASSRSGTEGGYTF. CDR3 bases: TGTGCCAGCAGCCGGTCCGGGACAGAGGGTGGCTACACCTTC.

This clonotype is medium-sized by share. The chain employs TRBV12-3 or TRBV12-4 and TRBJ1-2, with a possible D match to TRBD1 (6 bases). The CDR3 has 17 amino acids. Trimming cost V 6 bases and J 8 bases, with 28 bases left between them. Here the CDR3 DNA reads TGTGCCAGCAGCGTCCTCCGATTGCGGGACAAAGAAAGAGGCTACACCTTC. It codes for CASSVLRLRDKERGYTF.

By its share, this clonotype is large. CDR3 protein: CASSAPGTPNYGYTF. CDR3 in DNA: TGTGCCAGCAGTGCACCGGGAACTCCTAACTATGGCTACACCTTC. This chain links TRBV12-3 or TRBV12-4 with TRBJ1-2; the D is unclear. Trimming shortened V by 5 bases and J by 0 bases, and 13 bases separated the two germline ends. The CDR3 runs 15 residues.

This sequence joins TRBV12-3 or TRBV12-4 and TRBJ1-2; 7 nucleotides align to TRBD1. The CDR3 spans 13 residues. After removal of 5 bases from V and 4 bases from J, the junction contained 4 bases not matched to a gene. CDR3 sequence reads: CASSPWDSYGYTF. The CDR3 nucleotides are TGTGCCAGCAGTCCCTGGGACAGCTATGGCTACACCTTC.

This clonotype is large in the sample. The chain employs TRBV12-3 or TRBV12-4 and TRBJ1-2; D uncertain. Trimming removed 8 bases from V and 0 bases from J, with 13 bases in between. This CDR3 contains 14 residues. CDR3 DNA: TGTGCCAGCTCCCTGGGCGCAACTAACTATGGCTACACCTTC. This translates into CASSLGATNYGYTF.

This clonotype is deemed large. This chain connects TRBV12-3 or TRBV12-4 to TRBJ1-2; D remains ambiguous. The CDR3 spans 14 residues. The V and J ends lost 1 base and 1 base respectively, with 7 bases between them. CDR3 amino acids: CASSLGAVNYGYTF. The CDR3 DNA sequence: TGTGCCAGCAGTTTAGGGGCCGTTAACTATGGCTACACCTTC.

Relative to its sample, this clonotype is large (0.1 to 1%). The rearrangement uses TRBV12-3 or TRBV12-4 and TRBJ1-2, with D possibly matching TRBD1 (6 bases). The V end lost 6 bases, the J end lost 4 bases, and 15 bases lay between the germline ends. This CDR3 is built from 14 residues. CDR3 DNA: TGTGCCAGCAGCACGGGACATCCAGTCTATGGCTACACCTTC. It specifies CASSTGHPVYGYTF.

The rearrangement links TRBV12-3 or TRBV12-4 to TRBJ1-2; D remains unclear. Trimming took 11 bases from V and 3 from J, leaving 16 bases between them. CDR3 length equals 13 residues. The CDR3 reads CAAHRRTDYGYTF. The CDR3 nucleotides read TGTGCCGCCCACCGACGGACCGACTATGGCTACACCTTC.

This clonotype is labeled large. The chain uses TRBV12-3 or TRBV12-4 and TRBJ1-2; D may be TRBD1 (6 bases). Between the trimmed V and J ends, which lost 6 bases and 3 bases, there was a span of 14 bases. The CDR3 totals 14 residues. The CDR3 region has the DNA TGTGCCAGCAGATCTGGCGGGACACACTATGGCTACACCTTC. Residues: CASRSGGTHYGYTF.

In this sample, this clonotype is large. The chain's CDR3 is CASSPRGPLNGYTF. CDR3 bases: TGTGCCAGCAGTCCACGGGGCCCGTTGAATGGCTACACCTTC. The chain has TRBV12-3 or TRBV12-4 and TRBJ1-2; D perhaps matches TRBD1 (5 bases). V was cut by 5 bases and J by 6 bases, with 16 bases left in between. The CDR3 length is 14 residues.

This clonotype turned up a few times. This rearrangement joins TRBV12-3 or TRBV12-4 to TRBJ1-2; TRBD1 matches 9 bases. CDR3 length: 14 residues. The V gene end was trimmed by 7 bases and the J gene end by 7 bases; junction bases not matched to a gene: 10. The CDR3 bases are TGTGCCAGCACCGTCGACGGGACAGGGTTTGGCTACACCTTC. Its protein product is CASTVDGTGFGYTF.

In its sample, this clonotype ranks as medium-sized. The germline gene is not matched at one end of the junction; a read error may be the cause. The rearrangement uses TRBV12-3 or TRBV12-4 and TRBJ1-2, with D perhaps TRBD1 (5 bases). This CDR3 is 13 amino acids long. The CDR3 DNA follows: TGTGCCAGCAGTCCCGGACCCGGGACTCCCTCTTCCTTC. Its translation: CASSPGPGTPSSF.

The genes are TRBV12-3 or TRBV12-4 and TRBJ1-2; D is undetermined. CDR3 length: 13 residues. V dropped 2 bases and J dropped 4 bases, with 8 bases sitting between them. CDR3 in amino acids: CASSLSGSYGYTF. CDR3 coding DNA: TGTGCCAGCAGTTTAAGTGGATCCTATGGCTACACCTTC.

By share of the sample, this clonotype is large (0.1 to 1%). The V gene is TRBV12-3 or TRBV12-4, the J gene TRBJ1-2, with TRBD1 matching over 9 bases. The CDR3 totals 14 residues. The V segment lost 7 bases and the J segment 2 bases; nucleotides outside the gene matches: 5. In DNA form, the CDR3 reads TGTGCCAGCACCAAGGACAGGGGAAACTATGGCTACACCTTC. Residues: CASTKDRGNYGYTF.

This clonotype counts as medium-sized (0.01 to 0.1%). This rearrangement joins TRBV12-3 or TRBV12-4 to TRBJ1-2; 8 bases agree with TRBD1. This CDR3 is 16 amino acids long. The ends lost 5 bases at V and 7 bases at J; junction bases unmatched: 15. CDR3 amino acids: CASSKDRVPSLIGYTF. The CDR3, as DNA: TGTGCCAGCAGTAAGGACAGGGTCCCTTCCCTTATTGGCTACACCTTC.

By sample share, this clonotype is medium-sized. The rearrangement joins TRBV12-3 or TRBV12-4 to TRBJ1-2; D not resolved. V was cut by 0 bases and J by 1 base, with 6 bases left in between. This CDR3 comprises 14 residues. CDR3 DNA: TGTGCCAGCAGTTTAGCCCGCAATAACTATGGCTACACCTTC. Its protein is CASSLARNNYGYTF.

The gene calls are TRBV12-3 or TRBV12-4 and TRBJ1-2; 9 bases map to TRBD1. V lost 6 bases and J lost 8; bases outside the gene matches: 7. The CDR3 covers 13 residues. The CDR3 DNA is TGTGCCAGCAGCCCGGGACAGGGCGGCGGCTACACCTTC. Translation gives CASSPGQGGGYTF.

This chain links TRBV12-3 or TRBV12-4 with TRBJ1-2, with TRBD1 matching 8 bases. V lost 0 bases to trimming and J lost 10 bases; unmatched junction nucleotides: 7. The CDR3 length is 14 residues. The CDR3 here is CASSLAGQETFYTF. The DNA of the CDR3 is TGTGCCAGCAGTTTAGCGGGACAGGAGACCTTCTACACCTTC.

Here the CDR3 DNA reads TGTGCCAGCATAAATCTCTCCGAGCTCCCGGACGGCTACACCTTC. Encoded protein: CASINLSELPDGYTF. The chain uses TRBV12-3 or TRBV12-4 and TRBJ1-2, with D hard to call. Between the trimmed V and J ends, which lost 7 bases and 8 bases, there was a span of 23 bases. The CDR3 runs to 15 residues.

The chain is built from TRBV12-3 or TRBV12-4 and TRBJ1-2; 8 nucleotides agree with TRBD1. Trimming at V came to 5 bases and at J to 4 bases, leaving 6 bases not matched to a gene. This CDR3 is built from 14 residues. The DNA of the CDR3 is TGTGCCAGCAGTAAGGGACAGGTCCGCTATGGCTACACCTTC. Its protein is CASSKGQVRYGYTF.

The V gene is TRBV12-3 or TRBV12-4, the J gene TRBJ1-2; 7 bases map to TRBD1. The CDR3 sequence is 13 residues long. With V trimmed by 6 bases and J by 7 bases, 8 bases remained unmatched. CDR3 sequence (DNA): TGTGCCAGCAGCAACCGACAGGGATCTGGCTACACCTTC. Its translation is CASSNRQGSGYTF.

The table lists this clonotype with a few counts. V is TRBV12-3 or TRBV12-4 and J is TRBJ1-2, with 9 bases aligning to TRBD1. Trimming at V came to 8 bases and at J to 8 bases, leaving 6 bases not matched to a gene. This CDR3 spans 12 amino acids. Here the CDR3 DNA reads TGTGCCAGCTCCGGGACAGGGAGAGGCTACACCTTC. Encoded protein: CASSGTGRGYTF.

The genes are TRBV12-3 or TRBV12-4 and TRBJ1-2, with D unresolved. The CDR3 spans 11 residues. V gave up 7 bases and J gave up 6 bases, with 9 bases separating them. In nucleotides, the CDR3 is TGTGCCAGCACTTCGTTGAATGGCTACACCTTC. This gives the protein CASTSLNGYTF.

Relative to its sample, this clonotype is medium-sized. This chain joins TRBV12-3 or TRBV12-4 and TRBJ1-2; the match to TRBD1 covers 8 bases. The CDR3 has 16 amino acids. J was trimmed by 4 bases and V by 6 bases; bases with no gene match: 13. The CDR3: CASSRSGQGYLYGYTF. The CDR3 DNA reads TGTGCCAGCAGCCGCAGCGGACAGGGATACCTCTATGGCTACACCTTC.

The chain carries TRBV12-3 or TRBV12-4 and TRBJ1-2; the D is unclear. CDR3 length: 13 amino acids. Trimming shortened V by 3 bases and J by 6 bases, and 11 bases separated the two germline ends. For the CDR3, the DNA is TGTGCCAGCAGTTTGAGGGAATTCCATGGCTACACCTTC. Translated, it gives CASSLREFHGYTF.